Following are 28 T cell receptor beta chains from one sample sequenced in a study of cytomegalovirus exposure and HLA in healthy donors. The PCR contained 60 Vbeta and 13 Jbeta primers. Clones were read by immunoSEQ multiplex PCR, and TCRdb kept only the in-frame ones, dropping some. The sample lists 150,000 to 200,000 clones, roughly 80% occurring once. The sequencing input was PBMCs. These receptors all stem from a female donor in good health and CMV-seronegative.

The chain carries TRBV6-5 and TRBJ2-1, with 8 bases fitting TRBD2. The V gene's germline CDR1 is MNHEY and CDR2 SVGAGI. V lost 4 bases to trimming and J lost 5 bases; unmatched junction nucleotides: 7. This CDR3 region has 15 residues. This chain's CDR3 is CASSLGGLVHNEQFF. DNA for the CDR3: TGTGCCAGCAGTTTGGGGGGACTAGTACACAATGAGCAGTTCTTC.

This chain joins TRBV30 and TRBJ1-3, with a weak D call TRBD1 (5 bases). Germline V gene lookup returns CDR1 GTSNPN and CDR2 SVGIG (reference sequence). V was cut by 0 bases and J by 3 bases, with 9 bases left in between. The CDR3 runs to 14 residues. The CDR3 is CAWSVGGLGNTIYF. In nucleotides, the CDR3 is TGTGCCTGGAGTGTCGGGGGTCTTGGAAACACCATATATTTT. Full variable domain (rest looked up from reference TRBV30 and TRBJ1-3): SQTIHQWPATLVQPVGSPLSLECTVEGTSNPNLYWYRQAAGRGLQLLFYSVGIGQISSEVPQNLSASRPQDRQFILSSKKLLLSDSGFYLCAWSVGGLGNTIYFGEGSWLTVV.

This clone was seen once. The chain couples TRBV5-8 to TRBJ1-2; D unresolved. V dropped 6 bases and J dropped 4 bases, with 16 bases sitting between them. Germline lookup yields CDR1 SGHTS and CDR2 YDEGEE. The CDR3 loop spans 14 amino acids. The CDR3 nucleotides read TGTGCCAGCATCCGAGGTCGGCTGATCTATGGCTACACCTTC. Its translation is CASIRGRLIYGYTF.

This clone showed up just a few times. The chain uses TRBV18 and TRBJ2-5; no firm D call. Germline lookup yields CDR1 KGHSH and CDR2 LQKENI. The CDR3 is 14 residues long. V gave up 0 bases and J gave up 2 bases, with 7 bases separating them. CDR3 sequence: CASSPPERQETQYF. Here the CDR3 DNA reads TGTGCCAGCTCACCACCAGAGCGTCAAGAGACCCAGTACTTC.

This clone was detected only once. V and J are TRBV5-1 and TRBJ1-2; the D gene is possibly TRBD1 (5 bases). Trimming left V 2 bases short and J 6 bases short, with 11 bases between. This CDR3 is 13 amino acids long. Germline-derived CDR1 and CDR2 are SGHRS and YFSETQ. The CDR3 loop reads CASSLQEGHGYTF. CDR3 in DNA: TGCGCCAGCAGCTTACAGGAGGGCCATGGCTACACCTTC. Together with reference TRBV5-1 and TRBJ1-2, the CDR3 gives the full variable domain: KAGVTQTPRYLIKTRGQQVTLSCSPISGHRSVSWYQQTPGQGLQFLFEYFSETQRNKGNFPGRFSGRQFSNSRSEMNVSTLELGDSALYLCASSLQEGHGYTFGSGTRLTVV.

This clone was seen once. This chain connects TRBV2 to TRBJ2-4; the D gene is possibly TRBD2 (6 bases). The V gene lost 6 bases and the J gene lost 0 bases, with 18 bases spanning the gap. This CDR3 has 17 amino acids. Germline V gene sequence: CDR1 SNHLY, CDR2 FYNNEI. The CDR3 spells CASRADYSGVAKNIQYF. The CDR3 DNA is TGTGCCAGCAGAGCGGATTACTCGGGGGTAGCCAAAAACATTCAGTACTTC.

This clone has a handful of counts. CDR3 nucleotide sequence: TGTGCCAGCAGGATGAGCTCCTACGAGCAGTACTTC. This gives the protein CASRMSSYEQYF. The chain joins TRBV6-5 to TRBJ2-7; no firm D call. Trimming pared 6 bases from V and 0 bases from J, leaving 6 bases between. The CDR3 extends over 12 amino acids. Per the germline V gene, CDR1 is MNHEY and CDR2 is SVGAGI.

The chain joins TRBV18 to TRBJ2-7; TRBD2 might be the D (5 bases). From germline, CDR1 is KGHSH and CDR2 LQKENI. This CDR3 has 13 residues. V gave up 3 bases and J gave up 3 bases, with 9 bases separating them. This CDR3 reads CASSPGLLYEQYF. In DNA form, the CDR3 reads TGTGCCAGCTCACCCGGACTTCTCTACGAGCAGTACTTC.

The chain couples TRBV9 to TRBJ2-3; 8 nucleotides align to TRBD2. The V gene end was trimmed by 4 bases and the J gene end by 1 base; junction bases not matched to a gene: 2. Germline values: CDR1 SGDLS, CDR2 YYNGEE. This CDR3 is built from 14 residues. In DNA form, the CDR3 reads TGTGCCAGCAGCCTGACTAGCGGCACAGATACGCAGTATTTT. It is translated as CASSLTSGTDTQYF. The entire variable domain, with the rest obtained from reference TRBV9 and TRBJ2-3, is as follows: DSGVTQTPKHLITATGQRVTLRCSPRSGDLSVYWYQQSLDQGLQFLIQYYNGEERAKGNILERFSAQQFPDLHSELNLSSLELGDSALYFCASSLTSGTDTQYFGPGTRLTVL.

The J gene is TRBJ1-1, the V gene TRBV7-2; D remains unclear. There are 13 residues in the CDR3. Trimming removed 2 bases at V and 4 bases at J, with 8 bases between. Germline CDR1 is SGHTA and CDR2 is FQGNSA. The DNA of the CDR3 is TGTGCCAGCAGCTTAAGAAGGAGCACTGAAGCTTTCTTT. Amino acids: CASSLRRSTEAFF.

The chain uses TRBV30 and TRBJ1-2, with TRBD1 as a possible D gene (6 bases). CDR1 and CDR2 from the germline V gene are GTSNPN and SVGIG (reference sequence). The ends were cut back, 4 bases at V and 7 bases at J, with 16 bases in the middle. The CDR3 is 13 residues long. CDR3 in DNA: TGTGCCTGGACTCCCTTAGGGGGGGCTGGCTACACCTTC. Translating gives CAWTPLGGAGYTF.

CDR3 DNA sequence: TGTGCCAGCAGCCGGACAGGGGGCACCTACGAGCAGTACTTC. Protein sequence: CASSRTGGTYEQYF. The chain combines TRBV27 with TRBJ2-7, with 11 bases aligning to TRBD1. The germline V gene has CDR1 MNHEY and CDR2 SMNVEV (reference sequence). Losses at the gene ends were 6 bases for V and 2 bases for J; bases not matched to a gene: 3. This CDR3 spans 14 amino acids.

The CDR3 region is CASSPSRLTGNTETIYF. Here the CDR3 DNA reads TGTGCCAGCTCACCCTCCCGATTGACAGGGAATACGGAGACCATATATTTT. The V call is TRBV18, the J call TRBJ1-3; TRBD1 aligns across 7 bases. The CDR3 runs 17 residues. CDR1 and CDR2 (germline): KGHSH, LQKENI. J gave up 10 bases and V 3 bases, and 18 bases lay outside the gene matches.

The CDR3 DNA reads TGTGCCAGCAGTCTGGACGGGACAGGGTTAGGCTACACCTTC. Protein: CASSLDGTGLGYTF. This chain links TRBV6-1 with TRBJ1-2; 9 nucleotides line up with TRBD1. CDR3 length: 14 amino acids. Germline values: CDR1 MNHNS, CDR2 SASEGT. V lost 5 bases to trimming and J lost 8 bases; unmatched junction nucleotides: 9.

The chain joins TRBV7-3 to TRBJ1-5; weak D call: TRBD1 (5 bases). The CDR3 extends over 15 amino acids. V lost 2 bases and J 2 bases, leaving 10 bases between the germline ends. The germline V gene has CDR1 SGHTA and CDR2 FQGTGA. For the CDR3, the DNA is TGTGCCAGCAGCTTAGGAGGGGAGGGCAATCAGCCCCAGCATTTT. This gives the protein CASSLGGEGNQPQHF.

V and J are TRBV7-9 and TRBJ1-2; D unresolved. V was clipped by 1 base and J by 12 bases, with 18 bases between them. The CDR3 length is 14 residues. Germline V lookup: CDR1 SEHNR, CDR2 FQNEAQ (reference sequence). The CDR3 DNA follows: TGTGCCAGCAGCTTAGGATATGTACAGATCCACCACACCTTC. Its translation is CASSLGYVQIHHTF. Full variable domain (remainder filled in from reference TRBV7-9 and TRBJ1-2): DTGVSQNPRHKITKRGQNVTFRCDPISEHNRLYWYRQTLGQGPEFLTYFQNEAQLEKSRLLSDRFSAERPKGSFSTLEIQRTEQGDSAMYLCASSLGYVQIHHTFGSGTRLTVV.

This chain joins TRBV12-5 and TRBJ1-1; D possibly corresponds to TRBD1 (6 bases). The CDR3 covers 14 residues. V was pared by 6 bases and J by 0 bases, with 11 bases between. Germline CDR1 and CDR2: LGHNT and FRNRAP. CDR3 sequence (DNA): TGTGCTAGTGGCTGGGGGCCCATGAACACTGAAGCTTTCTTT. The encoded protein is CASGWGPMNTEAFF.

This CDR3 reads CASSVNRGLGEAFF. CDR3 in DNA: TGTGCCAGCAGCGTCAACAGGGGGCTTGGTGAAGCTTTCTTT. This sequence joins TRBV7-3 and TRBJ1-1, with 9 bases lining up with TRBD1. Germline V gene lookup returns CDR1 SGHTA and CDR2 FQGTGA. The ends lost 5 bases at V and 7 bases at J; junction bases unmatched: 8. CDR3 length equals 14 residues.

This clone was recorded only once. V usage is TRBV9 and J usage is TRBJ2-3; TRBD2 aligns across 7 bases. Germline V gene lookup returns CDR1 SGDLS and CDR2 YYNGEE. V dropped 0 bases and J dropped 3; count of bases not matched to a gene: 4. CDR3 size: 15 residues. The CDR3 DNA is TGTGCCAGCAGCGTAGGCGCGGGAGAAACAGATACGCAGTATTTT. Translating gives CASSVGAGETDTQYF. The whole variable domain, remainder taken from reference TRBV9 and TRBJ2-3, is DSGVTQTPKHLITATGQRVTLRCSPRSGDLSVYWYQQSLDQGLQFLIQYYNGEERAKGNILERFSAQQFPDLHSELNLSSLELGDSALYFCASSVGAGETDTQYFGPGTRLTVL.

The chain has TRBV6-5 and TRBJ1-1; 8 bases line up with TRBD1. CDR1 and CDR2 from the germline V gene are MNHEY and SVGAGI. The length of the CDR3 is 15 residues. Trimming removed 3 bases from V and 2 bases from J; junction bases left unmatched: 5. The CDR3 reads CASSYTGGANTEAFF. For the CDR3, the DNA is TGTGCCAGCAGTTATACAGGGGGGGCAAACACTGAAGCTTTCTTT.

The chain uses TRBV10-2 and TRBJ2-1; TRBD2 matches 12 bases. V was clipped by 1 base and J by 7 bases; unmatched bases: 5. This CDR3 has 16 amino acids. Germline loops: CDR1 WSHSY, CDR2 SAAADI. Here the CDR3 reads CASSELRLAGANEQFF. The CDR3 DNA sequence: TGCGCCAGCAGTGAGTTAAGACTAGCGGGGGCTAATGAGCAGTTCTTC.

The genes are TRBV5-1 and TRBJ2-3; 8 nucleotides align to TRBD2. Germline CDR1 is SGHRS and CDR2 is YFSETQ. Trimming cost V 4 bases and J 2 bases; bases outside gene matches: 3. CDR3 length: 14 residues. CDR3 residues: CASSRGGATDTQYF. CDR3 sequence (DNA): TGCGCCAGCAGCCGGGGGGGGGCCACAGATACGCAGTATTTT. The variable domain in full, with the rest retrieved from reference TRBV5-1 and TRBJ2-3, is KAGVTQTPRYLIKTRGQQVTLSCSPISGHRSVSWYQQTPGQGLQFLFEYFSETQRNKGNFPGRFSGRQFSNSRSEMNVSTLELGDSALYLCASSRGGATDTQYFGPGTRLTVL.

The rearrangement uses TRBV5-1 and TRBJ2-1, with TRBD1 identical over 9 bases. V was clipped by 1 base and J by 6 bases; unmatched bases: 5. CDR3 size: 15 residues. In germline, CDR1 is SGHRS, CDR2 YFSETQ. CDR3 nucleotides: TGCGCCAGCAGCTTGCCCGGGACAGGGACCAATGAGCAGTTCTTC. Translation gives CASSLPGTGTNEQFF.

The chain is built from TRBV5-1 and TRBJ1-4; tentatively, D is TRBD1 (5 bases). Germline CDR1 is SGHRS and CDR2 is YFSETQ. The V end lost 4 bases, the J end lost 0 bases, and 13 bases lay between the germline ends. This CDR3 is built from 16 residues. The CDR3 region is CASSTGTRTTNEKLFF. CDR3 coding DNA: TGCGCCAGCAGCACCGGGACTCGCACAACTAATGAAAAACTGTTTTTT.

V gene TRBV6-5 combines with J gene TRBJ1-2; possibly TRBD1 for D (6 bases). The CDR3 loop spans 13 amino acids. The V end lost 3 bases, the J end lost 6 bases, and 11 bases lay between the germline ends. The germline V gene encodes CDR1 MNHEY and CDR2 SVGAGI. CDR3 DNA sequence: TGTGCCAGCAGTTATTGGGGGGGCGATGGCTACACCTTC. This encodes CASSYWGGDGYTF.

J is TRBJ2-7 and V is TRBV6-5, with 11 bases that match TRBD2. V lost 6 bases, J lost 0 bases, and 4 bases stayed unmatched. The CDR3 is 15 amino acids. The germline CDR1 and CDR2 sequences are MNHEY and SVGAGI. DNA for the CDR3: TGTGCCAGCAGCCCTAGCGGGGGGAGCTCCTACGAGCAGTACTTC. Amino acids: CASSPSGGSSYEQYF.

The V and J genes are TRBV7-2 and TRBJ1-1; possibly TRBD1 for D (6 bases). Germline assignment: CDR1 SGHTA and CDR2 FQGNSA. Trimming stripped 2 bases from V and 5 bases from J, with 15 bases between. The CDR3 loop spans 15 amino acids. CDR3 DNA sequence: TGTGCCAGCAGCTTAACAGGGACCGTAGTTACTGAAGCTTTCTTT. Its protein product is CASSLTGTVVTEAFF.

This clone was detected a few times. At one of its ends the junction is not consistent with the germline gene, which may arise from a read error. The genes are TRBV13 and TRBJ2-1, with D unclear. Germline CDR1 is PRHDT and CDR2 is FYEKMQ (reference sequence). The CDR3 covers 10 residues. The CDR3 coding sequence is TGTGCCAGCAACATAAACCCCGTGGTCTTC. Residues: CASNINPVVF.